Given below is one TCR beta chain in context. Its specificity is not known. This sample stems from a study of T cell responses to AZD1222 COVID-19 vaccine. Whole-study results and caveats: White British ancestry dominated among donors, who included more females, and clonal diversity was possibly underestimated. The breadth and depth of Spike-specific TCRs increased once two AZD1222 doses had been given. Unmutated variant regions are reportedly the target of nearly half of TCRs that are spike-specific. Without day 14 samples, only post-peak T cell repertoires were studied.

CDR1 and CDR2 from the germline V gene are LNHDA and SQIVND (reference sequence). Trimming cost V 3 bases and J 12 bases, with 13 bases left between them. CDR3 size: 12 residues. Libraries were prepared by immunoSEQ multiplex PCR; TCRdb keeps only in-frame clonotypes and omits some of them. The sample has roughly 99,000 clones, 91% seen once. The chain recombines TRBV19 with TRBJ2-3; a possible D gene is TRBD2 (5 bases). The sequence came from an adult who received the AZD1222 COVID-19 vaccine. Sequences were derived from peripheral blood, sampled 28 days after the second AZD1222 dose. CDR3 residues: CASSIGDYNQYF. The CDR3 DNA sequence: TGTGCCAGTAGTATTGGAGACTATAACCAGTATTTT. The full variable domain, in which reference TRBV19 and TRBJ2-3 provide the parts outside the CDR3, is DGGITQSPKYLFRKEGQNVTLSCEQNLNHDAMYWYRQDPGQGLRLIYYSQIVNDFQKGDIAEGYSVSREKKESFPLTVTSAQKNPTAFYLCASSIGDYNQYFGPGTRLTVL.